Below, 5 T cell receptor beta chains from the same sample are listed, as sequenced in a study of glioma-infiltrating T cells. The iRepertoire nested amplicon-rescue multiplex PCR amplified TCR alpha and beta CDR3s from RNA. TCRdb passed the multiplex PCR reads through MiXCR, listing each CDR3 protein once. The sample carries around 93,000 distinct CDR3 sequences, 35% to 50% recorded once. Sequenced sample: glioma tissue, nonneoplastic brain tissue, or PBMCs (not recorded which). These receptors all stem from a human donor with low-grade glioma or glioblastoma, undergoing nonglioma brain surgery, or in good health (not recorded which).

By proportion, this clonotype is medium-sized. This rearrangement joins TRBV7-9 to TRBJ2-5; perhaps TRBD1 as D (6 bases). V dropped 3 bases and J dropped 5 bases, with 16 bases sitting between them. The CDR3 spans 15 residues. Per germline, CDR1 SEHNR and CDR2 FQNEAQ (reference sequence). The CDR3 is CASSFHRELYETQYF. The CDR3 DNA reads as TGTGCCAGCAGCTTTCACAGGGAGTTATATGAGACCCAGTACTTC. Drawing the rest from reference TRBV7-9 and TRBJ2-5, the complete variable domain is DTGVSQNPRHKITKRGQNVTFRCDPISEHNRLYWYRQTLGQGPEFLTYFQNEAQLEKSRLLSDRFSAERPKGSFSTLEIQRTEQGDSAMYLCASSFHRELYETQYFGPGTRLLVL.

The CDR3, as DNA: TGTGCCAGCAGTGCCGAGACACCCTACAACGAGCAGTACTTC. The encoded protein is CASSAETPYNEQYF. J is TRBJ2-7 and V is TRBV25-1; D is undetermined. In germline, CDR1 is MGHDK, CDR2 SYGVNS. The length of the CDR3 is 14 residues. The ends were cut back, 4 bases at V and 5 bases at J, with 15 bases in the middle.

This clonotype was counted once. A much larger clone lies a single base off, so this may be a read error. The chain couples TRBV19 to TRBJ1-1; D gene ambiguous. In germline, CDR1 is LNHDA, CDR2 SQIVND (reference sequence). The CDR3 contains 15 residues. Trimming removed 2 bases from V and 4 bases from J, with 14 bases in between. The CDR3 is CASSISHPMGTEAFF. The CDR3 bases are TGTGCCAGTAGTATATCCCATCCCATGGGCACTGAAGCTTTCTTT. Combining the CDR3 with reference TRBV19 and TRBJ1-1 gives the whole variable domain DGGITQSPKYLFRKEGQNVTLSCEQNLNHDAMYWYRQDPGQGLRLIYYSQIVNDFQKGDIAEGYSVSREKKESFPLTVTSAQKNPTAFYLCASSISHPMGTEAFFGQGTRLTVV.

This clonotype is categorized as medium-sized. J is TRBJ2-1 and V is TRBV28; D unclear. This CDR3 has 14 amino acids. Germline lookup yields CDR1 MDHEN and CDR2 SYDVKM. The V end was cut by 3 bases, the J end by 1 base, with 7 bases between. The CDR3 region is CASSFYQSYNEQFF. CDR3 nucleotides: TGTGCCAGCAGTTTCTACCAATCCTACAATGAGCAGTTCTTC. Full variable domain (outside the CDR3, taken from reference TRBV28 and TRBJ2-1): DVKVTQSSRYLVKRTGEKVFLECVQDMDHENMFWYRQDPGLGLRLIYFSYDVKMKEKGDIPEGYSVSREKKERFSLILESASTNQTSMYLCASSFYQSYNEQFFGPGTRLTVL.

This clonotype was recorded many times. V is TRBV6-1 and J is TRBJ2-7; D may be TRBD2 (6 bases). Trimming removed 6 bases from V and 0 bases from J, with 15 bases in between. This CDR3 spans 15 amino acids. Germline V lookup: CDR1 MNHNS, CDR2 SASEGT. CDR3 sequence reads: CASRGDGLSSYEQYF. CDR3 DNA: TGTGCCAGCAGAGGGGACGGACTAAGCTCCTACGAGCAGTACTTC.